This T cell receptor (beta chain) was retrieved from a study of blood T cell repertoires in COVID-19 (dated by TCRdb to 2018 to 2020). Describing the broader study: Samples from collaborators originated in the United States, Italy and Spain and spanned both the acute and convalescent phases of COVID-19. A freely available public database, intended as a resource for researchers studying the immune response to SARS-CoV-2, is where the repertoires were released. Deeply sampled blood TCRbeta repertoires from subjects exposed to, actively infected with, or recovered from COVID-19 were included in the dataset. The material from the prospective study consisted of cDNA or gDNA derived from T cells, B-cell-depleted T cells, or PBMCs. Sample metadata almost always included a de-identified subject ID, COVID-19 status, age in years and sex. Where available, HLA class I and class II types were taken from metadata supplied by the sample provider and were not determined by assay-based typing. Samples came from the ongoing ImmuneRACE study (first 160 participants) plus 1,254 subjects from 6 global collaborators.

Collaborating institutions collected whole blood in K2EDTA tubes following their own protocols. For TCRbeta analysis, collaborators shipped samples in one of three forms: frozen whole blood, isolated PBMCs, or DNA extracted from either of those sample types. The germline V gene provides CDR1 MGHRA and CDR2 YSYEKL. The CDR3, from cysteine to phenylalanine, totals 16 residues. The read is trimmed to its CDR3 DNA, 48 bases read in frame from base 1. Ends trimmed: V by 5 bases, J by 5 bases; bases unmatched to a gene: 8. A remark on this clone: The specificity of this receptor is unknown. Base qualities are not provided; no much larger clone lies one nucleotide away.

TCRbeta CDR3 regions were amplified from genomic DNA by means of the immunoSEQ Assay, a bias-controlled multiplex PCR. In the paper's pipeline: The number of nucleated cells in each sample was estimated from the amplification of reference gene primers within the assay. Sequence reads were collapsed and filtered to measure the absolute abundance of every unique TCRbeta CDR3 rearrangement. For each sample, productive Simpson clonality was calculated as the square root of Simpson's diversity index over productive rearrangements. TCRdb carries this immuneACCESS record with in-frame sequences only. Its versions omit some clonotypes, under half of them owing to an unresolved V gene in the studies checked, with the rest unexplained. That table is the source of V, J and clone size, and D and trimming were worked out from the DNA. In this sample the table shows around 37,000 clones, roughly 80% of which occur a single time. The ten largest clonotypes hold 4% to 6% of the sample.

General findings and caveats noted by the study authors: The amount of clinical and demographic metadata varied by source and participant and was provided uncurated.

The sequence joins TRBV4-1 to TRBJ2-7; 14 bases in the middle match TRBD2. The sample was peripheral blood. This sequence originates from a man aged 50 or older with active COVID-19. DNA sequence: TGCGCCAGCAGCGTCCGACTAGCGGGGGGGCCCGACGAGCAGTACTTC. Its protein reads: CASSVRLAGGPDEQYF.